These 28 T cell receptor beta chains were sequenced from one sample in a study of T cells in Graves' hyperthyroidism and ophthalmopathy. Amplified TCR beta CDR3 regions came from RNA transcripts. When the TCR CDR3 underwent first-round RT-PCR, the HTBI primer set was used. TCRdb independently ran MiXCR on the multiplex PCR reads; one entry per CDR3 protein. Of around 350,000 distinct CDR3 sequences listed, around a quarter are singletons. The sequenced sample was blood. The source is a middle-aged man with Graves' hyperthyroidism.

This clonotype was seen a few times. J is TRBJ2-5 and V is TRBV11-2; D unresolved. V dropped 5 bases and J dropped 5 bases, with 12 bases sitting between them. The CDR3 runs to 13 residues. Germline assignment: CDR1 SGHAT and CDR2 FQNNGV. The DNA for the CDR3 is TGTGCCAGCAGCCGAGAGTTTTTGGAGACCCAGTACTTC. Its protein product is CASSREFLETQYF.

In this sample, this clonotype turned up a few times. The V and J genes are TRBV15 and TRBJ1-1, with TRBD1 identical over 10 bases. The CDR3 runs 14 residues. CDR1 and CDR2 (germline): LNHNV, YYDKDF (reference sequence). V gave up 5 bases and J gave up 1 base; unmatched junction bases: 1. In DNA form, the CDR3 reads TGTGCCACCAGCGGGACAGGGGCGAACACTGAAGCTTTCTTT. Amino acid sequence: CATSGTGANTEAFF.

This chain connects TRBV20-1 to TRBJ1-1; D ambiguous. The V end was cut by 4 bases, the J end by 1 base, with 7 bases between. The length of the CDR3 is 12 residues. The V gene's germline CDR1 is DFQATT and CDR2 SNEGSKA (reference sequence). CDR3 sequence (DNA): TGCAGTGCTACACGGGAGAACACTGAAGCTTTCTTT. It translates to CSATRENTEAFF.

There are many counts of this clonotype. The gene calls are TRBV3-1 and TRBJ2-2, with 7 bases matching TRBD1. The CDR3 runs 13 residues. V gave up 7 bases and J gave up 3 bases; unmatched junction bases: 2. Per the germline V gene, CDR1 is LGHDT and CDR2 is YNNKEL (reference sequence). The CDR3, as DNA: TGTGCCAGCAACCAGGGGGACACCGGGGAGCTGTTTTTT. It yields the protein CASNQGDTGELFF.

In this sample, this clonotype turned up a few times. The rearrangement joins TRBV28 to TRBJ2-2; D may be TRBD2 (5 bases). Trimming removed 6 bases from V and 2 bases from J, with 19 bases in between. Germline loops: CDR1 MDHEN, CDR2 SYDVKM. CDR3 length equals 17 residues. CDR3 nucleotide sequence: TGTGCCAGCAGCTCATCCTCAAGAGGGAAAAACACCGGGGAGCTGTTTTTT. Encoded protein: CASSSSSRGKNTGELFF.

This rearrangement joins TRBV7-9 to TRBJ2-3; perhaps TRBD1 as D (6 bases). Trimming took off 8 bases at V and 8 bases at J, with 20 bases between the two ends. CDR1 is SEHNR, CDR2 FQNEAQ, per germline (reference sequence). The CDR3 totals 14 residues. CDR3 protein: CASAQGSRGATQYF. DNA for the CDR3: TGTGCCAGCGCGCAGGGGTCCCGGGGTGCTACGCAGTATTTT.

This clonotype was detected a few times. This sequence joins TRBV6-1 and TRBJ2-1; 9 nucleotides agree with TRBD2. CDR1 is MNHNS, CDR2 SASEGT, per germline. V gave up 8 bases and J gave up 4 bases; unmatched junction bases: 6. The CDR3 sequence is 14 residues long. The CDR3 DNA reads TGTGCCAGCCACCTTAGCGGGAGTTACAATGAGCAGTTCTTC. Protein sequence: CASHLSGSYNEQFF.

This clonotype was found a few times. The J gene is TRBJ1-3, the V gene TRBV12-3 or TRBV12-4; D gene uncertain. With 5 bases removed from V and 4 bases from J, the gap between germline ends came to 15 bases. This CDR3 is built from 15 residues. The chain's CDR3 is CASSPALGRGNTIYF. In DNA form, the CDR3 reads TGTGCCAGCAGTCCCGCTTTGGGTAGAGGAAACACCATATATTTT.

Ten or more counts support this clonotype. The chain joins TRBV12-3 or TRBV12-4 to TRBJ1-5; D is uncertain. The CDR3 consists of 15 residues. V was clipped by 4 bases and J by 0 bases, with 10 bases between them. As DNA, the CDR3 is TGTGCCAGCAGTTCCGACGCGTATAGCAATCAGCCCCAGCATTTT. Translated, it gives CASSSDAYSNQPQHF.

The rearrangement joins TRBV3-1 to TRBJ2-2; a weak D match, TRBD1 (6 bases). CDR1 and CDR2 (germline): LGHDT, YNNKEL (reference sequence). The CDR3 is 14 residues long. The ends were cut back, 1 base at V and 6 bases at J, with 9 bases in the middle. The CDR3 nucleotides read TGTGCCAGCAGCCAAGCAGGGGTAGCCGGGGAGCTGTTTTTT. As protein: CASSQAGVAGELFF.

This clonotype was counted at least ten times. The chain has TRBV7-2 and TRBJ2-1, with TRBD2 matching over 8 bases. The V segment lost 2 bases and the J segment 5 bases; nucleotides outside the gene matches: 2. CDR3 length: 14 amino acids. The germline V gene has CDR1 SGHTA and CDR2 FQGNSA. CDR3 region: CASSLILADNEQFF. The DNA for the CDR3 is TGTGCCAGCAGCTTAATACTAGCGGACAATGAGCAGTTCTTC.

This clonotype was observed at least ten times. This chain uses TRBV6-2 or TRBV6-3 with TRBJ1-1; 9 positions agree with TRBD1. Germline V gives CDR1 MNHEY, CDR2 SVGEGT. V shed 7 bases and J 5 bases; nucleotides not matched to a gene: 8. The CDR3 has 14 amino acids. CDR3 DNA: TGTGCCAGCACCTCGGACAGGGGACTAACTGAAGCTTTCTTT. Translation gives CASTSDRGLTEAFF.

This clonotype was seen a single time. The CDR3: CASRKKAFPGQGRQPQHF. The CDR3 DNA follows: TGTGCCAGCAGAAAAAAAGCCTTTCCGGGACAGGGAAGGCAGCCCCAGCATTTT. J is TRBJ1-5 and V is TRBV25-1; 9 bases fit TRBD1. Losses at the gene ends were 6 bases for V and 7 bases for J; bases not matched to a gene: 19. The CDR3 length is 18 residues. Germline-derived CDR1 and CDR2 are MGHDK and SYGVNS.

The rearrangement uses TRBV29-1 and TRBJ2-1, with 7 positions matching TRBD2. This CDR3 has 13 residues. Germline CDR1 and CDR2: SQVTM and ANQGSEA. V lost 3 bases, J lost 6 bases, and 5 bases stayed unmatched. CDR3 in DNA: TGCAGCGTTGATCTGGTAGCGGGCAATGAGCAGTTCTTC. Its translation is CSVDLVAGNEQFF.

The table lists this clonotype with a few counts. The rearrangement uses TRBV12-3 or TRBV12-4 and TRBJ2-1; 7 nucleotides agree with TRBD2. The V and J ends lost 1 base and 2 bases, in that order; junction bases with no gene match: 5. CDR3 size: 16 residues. CDR3 region: CASSLVVGGAYNEQFF. CDR3 DNA: TGTGCCAGCAGTTTAGTTGTGGGGGGGGCCTACAATGAGCAGTTCTTC.

V is TRBV7-2 and J is TRBJ2-7; 9 bases line up with TRBD1. After removal of 1 base from V and 6 bases from J, the junction contained 4 bases not matched to a gene. Per germline, CDR1 SGHTA and CDR2 FQGNSA. The length of the CDR3 is 14 residues. The CDR3 DNA sequence: TGTGCCAGCAGCTTAGTACAGGGGGCTGGCGAGCAGTACTTC. Its protein product is CASSLVQGAGEQYF.

This clonotype was counted a few times. The chain joins TRBV24-1 to TRBJ2-5, with 9 bases identical to TRBD1. Germline assignment: CDR1 KGHDR and CDR2 SFDVKD. There are 15 residues in the CDR3. V was pared by 1 base and J by 6 bases, with 5 bases of the junction left unmatched. The DNA for the CDR3 is TGTGCCACCAGTGATTTAGGACAGGGGATACAGACCCAGTACTTC. The encoded protein is CATSDLGQGIQTQYF.

There are a few counts of this clonotype. The V gene is TRBV19, the J gene TRBJ1-1; D is perhaps TRBD1 (6 bases). Germline V gives CDR1 LNHDA, CDR2 SQIVND (reference sequence). The CDR3 is 14 residues long. V was pared by 6 bases and J by 0 bases, with 11 bases between. The CDR3 sequence is CASSLGHMNTEAFF. In DNA, the CDR3 is TGTGCCAGTAGCCTGGGACATATGAACACTGAAGCTTTCTTT. The whole variable domain, remainder taken from reference TRBV19 and TRBJ1-1, is DGGITQSPKYLFRKEGQNVTLSCEQNLNHDAMYWYRQDPGQGLRLIYYSQIVNDFQKGDIAEGYSVSREKKESFPLTVTSAQKNPTAFYLCASSLGHMNTEAFFGQGTRLTVV.

This clonotype was observed many times. This chain uses TRBV28 with TRBJ1-1, with 10 bases that match TRBD1. There are 18 residues in the CDR3. V lost 7 bases, J lost 5 bases, and 19 bases stayed unmatched. Per the germline V gene, CDR1 is MDHEN and CDR2 is SYDVKM. CDR3 sequence: CASNPPPGQGIYGTEAFF. In nucleotides, the CDR3 is TGTGCCAGCAATCCCCCTCCGGGACAGGGGATTTATGGGACTGAAGCTTTCTTT. Supplemented by reference TRBV28 and TRBJ1-1, the full variable domain reads DVKVTQSSRYLVKRTGEKVFLECVQDMDHENMFWYRQDPGLGLRLIYFSYDVKMKEKGDIPEGYSVSREKKERFSLILESASTNQTSMYLCASNPPPGQGIYGTEAFFGQGTRLTVV.

This clonotype came up many times. The chain combines TRBV28 with TRBJ1-1, with no clear D. CDR1 is MDHEN and CDR2 is SYDVKM in the germline V gene. The CDR3 is made up of 12 amino acids. With 4 bases removed from V and 6 bases from J, the gap between germline ends came to 9 bases. CDR3 residues: CASSSPVSEAFF. The CDR3 DNA follows: TGTGCCAGCAGTTCGCCAGTTTCTGAAGCTTTCTTT.

This chain joins TRBV30 and TRBJ2-5; D remains unclear. The germline CDR1 and CDR2 sequences are GTSNPN and SVGIG (reference sequence). This CDR3 spans 11 amino acids. V was cut by 4 bases and J by 2 bases, with 5 bases left in between. CDR3 nucleotide sequence: TGTGCCTGGACCGAACAAGAGACCCAGTACTTC. Its protein product is CAWTEQETQYF.

This clonotype was seen once. Written as DNA, the CDR3 is TGTGCCAGCAGCTTAACGTTTACTAGCGGGAGGAATTACAATGAGCAGTTCTTC. This sequence encodes CASSLTFTSGRNYNEQFF. The chain couples TRBV7-3 to TRBJ2-1, with 12 positions matching TRBD2. After removal of 0 bases from V and 4 bases from J, the junction contained 7 bases not matched to a gene. Per the germline V gene, CDR1 is SGHTA and CDR2 is FQGTGA. The CDR3 spans 18 residues.

This clonotype was seen a few times. The gene calls are TRBV13 and TRBJ1-2; no clear D. Trimming pared 1 base from V and 8 bases from J, leaving 17 bases between. The CDR3 runs 15 residues. Germline values: CDR1 PRHDT, CDR2 FYEKMQ (reference sequence). The CDR3 loop reads CASSLEADPKGGYTF. CDR3 nucleotide sequence: TGTGCCAGCAGCTTAGAGGCCGACCCCAAGGGCGGCTACACCTTC. The complete variable domain, with remaining parts taken from reference TRBV13 and TRBJ1-2, reads AAGVIQSPRHLIKEKRETATLKCYPIPRHDTVYWYQQGPGQDPQFLISFYEKMQSDKGSIPDRFSAQQFSDYHSELNMSSLELGDSALYFCASSLEADPKGGYTFGSGTRLTVV.

The chain is built from TRBV30 and TRBJ2-2; no definite D call. Germline V lookup: CDR1 GTSNPN, CDR2 SVGIG (reference sequence). The CDR3 extends over 16 amino acids. Trimming took off 4 bases at V and 2 bases at J, with 17 bases between the two ends. The chain's CDR3 is CAWTLAGRINTGELFF. Written as DNA, the CDR3 is TGTGCCTGGACCCTGGCCGGCAGGATTAACACCGGGGAGCTGTTTTTT.

In its sample, this clonotype was seen many times. The chain recombines TRBV3-1 with TRBJ2-5; no clear D gene. Trimming cost V 3 bases and J 5 bases, with 10 bases left between them. The length of the CDR3 is 13 residues. Germline V lookup: CDR1 LGHDT, CDR2 YNNKEL (reference sequence). The CDR3: CASSHEDQETQYF. The DNA of the CDR3 is TGTGCCAGCAGCCACGAGGATCAGGAGACCCAGTACTTC.

The chain couples TRBV27 to TRBJ2-1, with 15 positions matching TRBD2. The J segment lost 9 bases and the V segment lost 8 bases, leaving 8 bases of the junction unmatched. This CDR3 contains 15 residues. CDR1 is MNHEY and CDR2 is SMNVEV in the germline V gene (reference sequence). The CDR3: CASWGLAGGSGEQFF. The CDR3 nucleotides are TGTGCCAGCTGGGGACTAGCGGGAGGCTCTGGTGAGCAGTTCTTC.

The chain uses TRBV5-1 and TRBJ2-3; D is ambiguous. The CDR3 has 16 residues. Germline V gives CDR1 SGHRS, CDR2 YFSETQ. Trimming removed 0 bases from V and 0 bases from J, with 11 bases in between. CDR3 amino acids: CASSLGPRRSTDTQYF. CDR3 nucleotides: TGCGCCAGCAGCTTGGGGCCGAGGCGGAGCACAGATACGCAGTATTTT.

V and J are TRBV20-1 and TRBJ2-5, with no clear D. The CDR3 sequence is 12 residues long. Trimming took 4 bases from V and 2 from J, leaving 8 bases between them. Germline V gene lookup returns CDR1 DFQATT and CDR2 SNEGSKA (reference sequence). The DNA of the CDR3 is TGCAGTGCTATATCCGGGCAAGAGACCCAGTACTTC. Translated: CSAISGQETQYF.